Listed below are T cell receptor beta chains from one sample, sequenced in a study of blood T cell repertoires in COVID-19. Clones were sequenced by immunoSEQ multiplex PCR, and TCRdb holds only the in-frame ones, with some missing. The sample consists of roughly 97,000 clones, approximately 83% of them appearing once. Sequencing input: peripheral blood. These receptors originate from a woman of 80 years or more with active or convalescent COVID-19. Each CDR3 is given with its conserved first and last residue. D genes are given only for firm matches. Clone size, where shown, is once, few, many, or a class for clones that have expanded.

size	D	J	V	DNA	CDR3
once	.	TRBJ1-1	TRBV7-2	TGTGCCAGCAGCTTAGACGGTTTATTGGAAGCTTTCTTT	CASSLDGLLEAFF
.	TRBD1	TRBJ2-5	TRBV18	TGTGCCAGCTCACCCCAACAGGGGACGCAAGAGACCCAGTACTTC	CASSPQQGTQETQYF
.	.	TRBJ2-7	TRBV7-2	TGTGCCAGCAGCTTACTTGGACAGCCTGGATCCGAGCAGTACTTC	CASSLLGQPGSEQYF
once	TRBD1	TRBJ1-5	TRBV6-5	TGTGCCAGCAGTCGGGACAGGGGACAGCCCCAGCATTTT	CASSRDRGQPQHF
.	TRBD1	TRBJ1-1	TRBV28	TGTGCCAGCAGGAGACAGGGATCGACTGAAGCTTTCTTT	CASRRQGSTEAFF
.	TRBD1	TRBJ2-1	TRBV2	TGTGCCAGCAGTAAGACAGGGCTGGGGTACAATGAGCAGTTCTTC	CASSKTGLGYNEQFF
.	TRBD1	TRBJ1-2	TRBV18	TGTGCCAGCTCAACCCAACAGGGGGCGAGAGTCGATGGCTACACCTTC	CASSTQQGARVDGYTF
.	.	TRBJ1-6	TRBV7-2	TGTGCCAGCAGCTTACAGGGATATAATTCACCCCTCCACTTT	CASSLQGYNSPLHF
.	.	TRBJ1-1	TRBV7-3	TGTGCCAGCAGCCTATTTCAGAACACTGAAGCTTTCTTT	CASSLFQNTEAFF
.	.	TRBJ1-2	TRBV15	TGTGCCACCAGCAGAGAACCCGGGTACGGCTACACCTTC	CATSREPGYGYTF